Below, 31 T cell receptor beta chains from the same sample are listed, as sequenced in a study of read filtering for tumor transcriptome and immune sequencing. This library used around 400 ng RNA and molecular barcoded adaptors spanning alpha/delta and beta/gamma chains. One entry per CDR3 protein results from TCRdb running MiXCR on the reads. The sample carries tens of thousands of distinct CDR3 sequences, about an eighth recorded once. Sample: a population of CD138-negative cells sorted from bone marrow. These receptors were collected from a donor over 35 with multiple myeloma.

This clonotype was seen a handful of times. This may arise from a read error, as a much more abundant clone is one base away. The chain recombines TRBV6-2 or TRBV6-3 with TRBJ2-1, with D tentatively TRBD2 (5 bases). The V gene's germline CDR1 is MNHEY and CDR2 SVGEGT. The CDR3 covers 13 residues. The CDR3 protein is CAGSSTARGEQFF. CDR3 nucleotide sequence: TGTGCCGGCAGTTCGACGGCCCGGGGTGAGCAGTTCTTC.

Ten or more counts support this clonotype. The chain is built from TRBV20-1 and TRBJ2-1, with a possible D match to TRBD2 (5 bases). This CDR3 is built from 12 residues. Per the germline V gene, CDR1 is DFQATT and CDR2 is SNEGSKA (reference sequence). V dropped 6 bases and J dropped 1 base, with 7 bases sitting between them. CDR3 protein: CSARESYNEQFF. For the CDR3, the DNA is TGCAGTGCAAGGGAGTCCTACAATGAGCAGTTCTTC.

This clonotype was observed at least ten times. The chain couples TRBV5-1 to TRBJ2-3, with no clear D. Looked up from germline, CDR1 is SGHRS and CDR2 is YFSETQ. V was shortened by 0 bases and J by 2 bases, with 19 bases between the two germline ends. This CDR3 is built from 18 residues. CDR3 nucleotide sequence: TGCGCCAGCAGCTTGGCGGCGATGGCGGTGGACCCCACAGATACGCAGTATTTT. Its translation: CASSLAAMAVDPTDTQYF.

This clonotype was seen repeatedly, ten times or more. The rearrangement uses TRBV6-6 and TRBJ2-1; weak D call: TRBD2 (5 bases). The length of the CDR3 is 14 residues. Per germline, CDR1 MNHNY and CDR2 SVGAGI (reference sequence). The V end lost 2 bases, the J end lost 4 bases, and 9 bases lay between the germline ends. In nucleotides, the CDR3 is TGTGCCAGCAGTTACAGCGGAGCGTACAATGAGCAGTTCTTC. It is translated as CASSYSGAYNEQFF.

Worth noting for this clonotype: A much larger clone is a single base away; this may be a read error. The chain is built from TRBV28 and TRBJ2-1, with 7 bases aligning to TRBD1. The V gene end was trimmed by 5 bases and the J gene end by 0 bases; junction bases not matched to a gene: 7. Germline V CDR1 and CDR2: MDHEN, SYDVKM. The CDR3 is 16 amino acids. The CDR3 sequence: CASSTWDSGSYNEQFF. DNA for the CDR3: TGTGCCAGCAGTACCTGGGACAGCGGCTCCTACAATGAGCAGTTCTTC.

The sample holds a few counts of this clonotype. The chain links TRBV6-1 to TRBJ1-5; 7 bases are a match to TRBD1. The DNA matches TRBJ2-3 better at its end, which makes the J call doubtful. CDR1 MNHNS and CDR2 SASEGT come from the germline V gene. This CDR3 spans 14 amino acids. CDR3 nucleotide sequence: TGTGCCAGCAGAAGGCCCTCCGAGGGACAGCCCCAGTATTTT. Translated, it gives CASRRPSEGQPQYF.

The V gene is TRBV27, the J gene TRBJ2-1; 8 bases are a match to TRBD1. This CDR3 region has 17 residues. V was clipped by 0 bases and J by 2 bases; unmatched bases: 6. Germline CDR1 MNHEY, CDR2 SMNVEV (reference sequence). Here the CDR3 reads CASSLSRTGLPYNEQFF. CDR3 sequence (DNA): TGTGCCAGCAGTTTATCTCGGACAGGGCTACCCTACAATGAGCAGTTCTTC.

This clonotype was counted ten times or more. The genes are TRBV20-1 and TRBJ2-6; D is tentatively TRBD1 or TRBD2 (5 bases each). Per germline, CDR1 DFQATT and CDR2 SNEGSKA (reference sequence). V was trimmed by 5 bases and J by 2 bases, leaving 10 bases between them. The CDR3 loop spans 14 amino acids. The CDR3 sequence: CSASEGPGANVLTF. Written as DNA, the CDR3 is TGCAGTGCTTCTGAGGGGCCTGGGGCCAACGTCCTGACTTTC.

This clonotype has ten or more counts. This chain links TRBV15 with TRBJ2-1, with TRBD1 as a possible D gene (5 bases). The CDR3 loop spans 13 amino acids. Trimming removed 0 bases at V and 12 bases at J, with 12 bases between. Germline CDR1 is LNHNV and CDR2 is YYDKDF (reference sequence). DNA for the CDR3: TGTGCCACCAGCAGAGATCAGTTTAGGGGGCAGTTCTTC. Translation gives CATSRDQFRGQFF.

In its sample, this clonotype was seen a few times. The chain combines TRBV4-2 with TRBJ2-1, with D perhaps given as TRBD1 or TRBD2 (6 bases each). The CDR3 is 17 residues long. Trimming took 0 bases from V and 6 from J, leaving 18 bases between them. Germline loops: CDR1 LGHNA, CDR2 YNFKEQ. CDR3 amino acids: CASSQEGGPSPCNEQFF. CDR3 coding DNA: TGTGCCAGCAGCCAAGAAGGGGGGCCTTCCCCCTGCAATGAGCAGTTCTTC.

In its sample, this clonotype is medium-sized. The CDR3 DNA reads as TGCAGCGTTGCCCCCGCGCGGGACAATGAGCAGTTCTTC. Its translation: CSVAPARDNEQFF. The V call is TRBV29-1, the J call TRBJ2-1; tentatively, D is TRBD2 (5 bases). The ends were cut back, 4 bases at V and 5 bases at J, with 12 bases in the middle. CDR1 is SQVTM and CDR2 is ANQGSEA in the germline V gene. The CDR3 consists of 13 residues.

This clonotype has a count of ten or more. V is TRBV7-2 and J is TRBJ2-1; TRBD1 matches at 9 bases. The V gene end was trimmed by 5 bases and the J gene end by 6 bases; junction bases not matched to a gene: 11. The CDR3 contains 16 residues. CDR1 is SGHTA, CDR2 FQGNSA, per germline. This chain's CDR3 is CASSREGTGTSNEQFF. The CDR3 bases are TGTGCCAGCAGCCGAGAAGGGACAGGGACCTCCAATGAGCAGTTCTTC.

At least ten counts were recorded for this clonotype. The limits of the CDR3 on the DNA are not certain, so only TCRdb's listed CDR3 is given. The chain links TRBV28 to TRBJ2-3. Termini included, the CDR3 measures 14 amino acids. Germline CDR1 and CDR2: MDHEN and SYDVKM. CDR3 protein: CASSFLAGTDTQYF.

At least ten counts were recorded for this clonotype. CDR3 in DNA: TGTGCCAGCAGTTTATCGGCCTCTTACACAGATACGCAGTATTTT. Translated, it gives CASSLSASYTDTQYF. The rearrangement links TRBV27 to TRBJ2-3; no clear D gene. Germline-derived CDR1 and CDR2 are MNHEY and SMNVEV (reference sequence). V lost 0 bases and J 2 bases, leaving 9 bases between the germline ends. The CDR3 contains 15 residues.

This clonotype came up a few times. A far larger clone is one base from this, pointing to a likely read error. The chain uses TRBV3-2 and TRBJ1-1. TRBV3-2 is classified as a pseudogene. This CDR3 is 15 amino acids long. CDR3 nucleotide sequence: TGTGCCAGCAGCCACAGCCCGCTGGTTGGGACTGAAGCTGTCTTT. This gives the protein CASSHSPLVGTEAVF.

This clonotype was picked up one time. Given a much more abundant clone one base away, this may be a read error. The chain joins TRBV6-5 to TRBJ2-7; D ambiguous. Germline CDR1 reads MNHEY; CDR2 reads SVGAGI. Trimming shortened V by 0 bases and J by 1 base, and 10 bases separated the two germline ends. This CDR3 contains 15 residues. Here the CDR3 reads CASSYSRAGSYEQYF. CDR3 nucleotide sequence: TGTGCCAGCAGTTACTCGAGAGCCGGTTCCTACGAGCAGTACTTC.

This clonotype was seen many times. The V call is TRBV12-3 or TRBV12-4, the J call TRBJ1-4; 10 nucleotides agree with TRBD2. Judging by the DNA end, TRBJ2-3 fits better; the J call may be wrong. The CDR3 is 15 amino acids. The CDR3 spells CASSLLAGVSDTQYF. The CDR3 nucleotides read TGTGCCAGCAGCCTTCTAGCGGGAGTATCAGATACGCAGTATTTT.

This clonotype was seen many times. The chain carries TRBV5-1 and TRBJ2-1; 13 positions agree with TRBD2. Germline-derived CDR1 and CDR2 are SGHRS and YFSETQ. This CDR3 contains 17 residues. V lost 4 bases, J lost 7 bases, and 11 bases stayed unmatched. The CDR3 nucleotides are TGCGCCAGCAGCCCGAGGGGGGGACTAGCGGGGAAGAATGAGCAGTTCTTC. Its translation: CASSPRGGLAGKNEQFF.

This clonotype was detected many times. The chain has TRBV20-1 and TRBJ1-3, with no clear D. CDR1 is DFQATT, CDR2 SNEGSKA, per germline (reference sequence). This CDR3 region has 12 residues. Between the trimmed V and J ends, which lost 3 bases and 3 bases, there was a span of 6 bases. The CDR3 loop is CSARADGNTIYF. The CDR3 bases are TGCAGTGCTAGGGCAGATGGAAACACCATATATTTT.

At least ten counts were recorded for this clonotype. The chain recombines TRBV7-9 with TRBJ2-1; D remains ambiguous. The germline V gene encodes CDR1 SEHNR and CDR2 FQNEAQ (reference sequence). The CDR3 has 13 amino acids. The V end was cut by 1 base, the J end by 4 bases, with 5 bases between. The CDR3, as DNA: TGTGCCAGCAGCTTAGACGTGTACAATGAGCAGTTCTTC. Protein: CASSLDVYNEQFF.

This clonotype has a count of ten or more. This sequence joins TRBV11-2 and TRBJ2-1, with D maybe TRBD2 (5 bases). Trimming removed 6 bases from V and 0 bases from J, with 9 bases in between. The CDR3 contains 14 residues. Germline V lookup: CDR1 SGHAT, CDR2 FQNNGV. CDR3 region: CASREGGSYNEQFF. The CDR3 DNA is TGTGCCAGCAGGGAAGGAGGCTCCTACAATGAGCAGTTCTTC.

The table lists this clonotype with many counts. This chain connects TRBV20-1 to TRBJ2-1; TRBD2 aligns across 7 bases. Germline V lookup: CDR1 DFQATT, CDR2 SNEGSKA (reference sequence). The CDR3 is made up of 14 amino acids. Germline trimming cut 1 base from V and 0 bases from J; bases unmatched to any gene: 0. CDR3 protein: CSARGGSSYNEQFF. CDR3 DNA sequence: TGCAGTGCTAGAGGCGGGAGCTCCTACAATGAGCAGTTCTTC.

This clonotype appeared many times. This chain joins TRBV28 and TRBJ2-2; D remains ambiguous. The germline V gene encodes CDR1 MDHEN and CDR2 SYDVKM. Trimming pared 5 bases from V and 7 bases from J, leaving 8 bases between. This CDR3 contains 12 residues. CDR3 sequence: CASSRRVGELFF. In DNA, the CDR3 is TGTGCCAGCAGTAGGAGAGTCGGGGAGCTGTTTTTT. Combining the CDR3 with reference TRBV28 and TRBJ2-2 gives the whole variable domain DVKVTQSSRYLVKRTGEKVFLECVQDMDHENMFWYRQDPGLGLRLIYFSYDVKMKEKGDIPEGYSVSREKKERFSLILESASTNQTSMYLCASSRRVGELFFGEGSRLTVL.

This clonotype was observed at least ten times. The chain combines TRBV7-2 with TRBJ1-2, with TRBD1 as a possible D gene (6 bases). The ends were cut back, 1 base at V and 2 bases at J, with 17 bases in the middle. The CDR3 has 17 amino acids. Germline V gene lookup returns CDR1 SGHTA and CDR2 FQGNSA. This chain's CDR3 is CASSLGGVGGRNYGYTF. In nucleotides, the CDR3 is TGTGCCAGCAGCTTAGGGGGCGTCGGGGGCAGAAACTATGGCTACACCTTC. Full variable domain (missing parts from reference TRBV7-2 and TRBJ1-2): GAGVSQSPSNKVTEKGKDVELRCDPISGHTALYWYRQSLGQGLEFLIYFQGNSAPDKSGLPSDRFSAERTGGSVSTLTIQRTQQEDSAVYLCASSLGGVGGRNYGYTFGSGTRLTVV.

This clonotype has a count of ten or more. The rearrangement joins TRBV28 to TRBJ2-7; D is tentatively TRBD1 or TRBD2 (5 bases each). The V and J ends lost 5 bases and 5 bases respectively, with 16 bases between them. CDR3 size: 14 residues. Per the germline V gene, CDR1 is MDHEN and CDR2 is SYDVKM. CDR3 region: CASSGRDGRNEQYF. For the CDR3, the DNA is TGTGCCAGCAGTGGCCGGGACGGGCGGAACGAGCAGTACTTC. The full variable domain, its missing parts supplied by reference TRBV28 and TRBJ2-7, is DVKVTQSSRYLVKRTGEKVFLECVQDMDHENMFWYRQDPGLGLRLIYFSYDVKMKEKGDIPEGYSVSREKKERFSLILESASTNQTSMYLCASSGRDGRNEQYFGPGTRLTVT.

There are many counts of this clonotype. This chain connects TRBV11-1 to TRBJ2-1; perhaps TRBD2 as D (5 bases). V lost 5 bases and J lost 6, with 20 bases in between. The germline gives CDR1 SGHAT, CDR2 FQDESV (reference sequence). CDR3 length equals 16 residues. This CDR3 reads CASSPGRLSKVNEQFF. For the CDR3, the DNA is TGTGCCAGCAGCCCAGGCCGACTATCTAAGGTCAATGAGCAGTTCTTC.

This clonotype was detected many times. This chain connects TRBV12-3 or TRBV12-4 to TRBJ1-1, with 9 bases aligning to TRBD1. The ends lost 0 bases at V and 0 bases at J; junction bases unmatched: 17. This CDR3 has 21 residues. The DNA of the CDR3 is TGTGCCAGCAGTTTAGCTCTCCGGGACAGGGTTCGAGGTGGGGTGAACACTGAAGCTTTCTTT. This translates into CASSLALRDRVRGGVNTEAFF.

The sample holds many counts of this clonotype. The chain combines TRBV29-1 with TRBJ2-3; TRBD2 matches at 9 bases. Germline V gene lookup returns CDR1 SQVTM and CDR2 ANQGSEA. CDR3 size: 12 residues. With 6 bases clipped from V and 6 bases from J, the junction kept 4 bases outside the gene matches. The CDR3 loop is CSVAGGTDTQYF. The CDR3, as DNA: TGCAGCGTAGCGGGAGGTACCGATACGCAGTATTTT.

Many counts were recorded for this clonotype. The CDR3 DNA follows: TGTGCCAGCAGCTTACACCCGGGAGCGGGCCAAGAGACCCAGTACTTC. Residues: CASSLHPGAGQETQYF. The V gene is TRBV7-8, the J gene TRBJ2-5; a possible D gene is TRBD2 (6 bases). With 2 bases removed from V and 1 base from J, the gap between germline ends came to 14 bases. Germline CDR1 and CDR2: SGHVS and FQNEAQ. The CDR3 covers 16 residues.

This clonotype was detected ten times or more. V and J are TRBV9 and TRBJ1-5; TRBD1 matches 7 bases. With V trimmed by 0 bases and J by 7 bases, 7 bases remained unmatched. Looked up from germline, CDR1 is SGDLS and CDR2 is YYNGEE. The CDR3 covers 15 residues. CDR3 in amino acids: CASSVGVGGRQPQHF. CDR3 coding DNA: TGTGCCAGCAGCGTAGGTGTAGGGGGCCGGCAGCCCCAGCATTTT. Drawing the rest from reference TRBV9 and TRBJ1-5, the complete variable domain is DSGVTQTPKHLITATGQRVTLRCSPRSGDLSVYWYQQSLDQGLQFLIQYYNGEERAKGNILERFSAQQFPDLHSELNLSSLELGDSALYFCASSVGVGGRQPQHFGDGTRLSIL.

This clonotype was observed at least ten times. The V and J genes are TRBV29-1 and TRBJ2-7; 8 nucleotides align to TRBD1. This CDR3 has 14 residues. The germline V gene encodes CDR1 SQVTM and CDR2 ANQGSEA. V trimming: 6 bases; J trimming: 0 bases; junction bases outside the gene matches: 7. CDR3 protein: CSVAGTGSSYEQYF. CDR3 nucleotide sequence: TGCAGCGTGGCCGGGACAGGAAGCTCCTACGAGCAGTACTTC.